This TCR beta chain was identified in a study of blood T cells in healthy people across ages. Overall study results and limits: Naive T cell percentage strongly correlated with TCR beta diversity.

CDR3 length equals 14 residues. V was trimmed by 5 bases and J by 6 bases, leaving 14 bases between them. The germline V gene has CDR1 MNHEY and CDR2 SMNVEV (reference sequence). This clonotype was found once. Its target is unknown. PCR was performed a second time for roughly 7 to 11 cycles using a sample-barcoded 5' primer and a J-beta primer mix. Every cDNA molecule carried a tag from a template-switch adaptor bearing 12 random nucleotides. TCRdb recomputed calls from the 5' RACE reads with MiXCR, one row per CDR3 protein. The repertoire has about a million distinct CDR3 sequences, roughly two fifths of them found once; the top ten carry 13%.

The source is a man aged 18 to 30 in good health. The specimen sequenced was blood. This chain links TRBV27 with TRBJ1-5; no firm D call. As DNA, the CDR3 is TGTGCCAGCAGTGTAAAGGGTACGAGTCAGCCCCAGCATTTT. Encoded protein: CASSVKGTSQPQHF.